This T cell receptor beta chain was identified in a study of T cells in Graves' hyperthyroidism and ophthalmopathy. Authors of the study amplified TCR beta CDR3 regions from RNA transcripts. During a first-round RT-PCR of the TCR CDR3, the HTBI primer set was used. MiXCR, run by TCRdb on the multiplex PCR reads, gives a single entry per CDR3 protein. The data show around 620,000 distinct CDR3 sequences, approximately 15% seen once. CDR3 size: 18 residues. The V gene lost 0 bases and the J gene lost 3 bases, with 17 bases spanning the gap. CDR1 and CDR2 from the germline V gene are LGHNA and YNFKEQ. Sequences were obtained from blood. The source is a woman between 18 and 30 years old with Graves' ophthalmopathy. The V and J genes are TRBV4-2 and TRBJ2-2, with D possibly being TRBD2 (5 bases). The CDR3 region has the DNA TGTGCCAGCAGCCAAGATCTGGGAGCTAACCGGGACACCGGGGAGCTGTTTTTT. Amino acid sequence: CASSQDLGANRDTGELFF.